This T cell receptor (beta chain) was identified during a study of OX40 agonist ivuxolimab in advanced cancers. Study in general: In this cohort, patients received ivuxolimab, an agonistic anti-OX40 (CD134) antibody. From about 23 to 85 years was the age range, with a mean of approximately 63 years, and around 80% were male.

This clone occurred a few times. Germline CDR1 and CDR2: KGHSH and LQKENI. The CDR3 is 13 residues long. Between the trimmed V and J ends, which lost 4 bases and 2 bases, there was a span of 8 bases. Sequencing used immunoSEQ multiplex PCR; TCRdb keeps in-frame clones, though not all of them. The sample contains over 55,000 clones, roughly 84% of which appear only once. Here the sequenced sample was CD4+ or CD8+ T cells sorted from blood, taken in a trial of the OX40 agonist ivuxolimab. This TCR derives from an adult with an advanced solid tumor such as melanoma, head and neck, liver or kidney cancer. The chain recombines TRBV18 with TRBJ1-2; tentatively, D is TRBD1 (5 bases). In DNA form, the CDR3 reads TGTGCCAGCTCACAGGACAAAAACTATGGCTACACCTTC. Encoded protein: CASSQDKNYGYTF.